This TCR beta chain was observed in a study of tumor-infiltrating lymphocytes in primary liver carcinoma. Study summary: The study enrolled male and female patients aged 30 to 69 years. General study findings and limits: Reduced overlap was seen in tumor-adjacent and tumor-blood pairs versus tumor region pairs.

This clonotype was observed many times. Its antigen is currently unknown. This CDR3 has 11 amino acids. V was shortened by 8 bases and J by 11 bases, with 18 bases between the two germline ends. CDR1 SQVTM and CDR2 ANQGSEA come from the germline V gene. RNA and DNA were co-extracted from roughly 20-30 mg of unsorted bulk tissue. Tumor samples each held over 80% viable tumor cells. A primer matching the constant region was used to make TCR beta cDNA from approximately 520 ng of total RNA. Sequencing libraries for TCR beta derived from three nested multiplex PCR rounds that used slightly modified ARM-PCR. Both of the initial two PCR rounds ran for roughly 10 cycles and employed TRBV1-TRBV30 forward primers alongside a C-beta reverse primer. TCRdb re-analysed the multiplex PCR reads in MiXCR, keeping a single row per CDR3 protein. The data show about 66,000 distinct CDR3 sequences, about 65% seen once.

The origin of this receptor is a man in his forties with primary liver carcinoma and hepatitis B virus infection. The chain recombines TRBV29-1 with TRBJ1-1, with D hard to call. Sample: liver tumor tissue from sampling region 4. Specified subset: tumor region T4, right-lateral pole. The CDR3 sequence: CSSSMGQLAFF. DNA for the CDR3: TGCAGCTCTTCGATGGGTCAGCTGGCTTTCTTT. The whole variable domain, filled in from reference TRBV29-1 and TRBJ1-1, reads SAVISQKPSRDICQRGTSLTIQCQVDSQVTMMFWYRQQPGQSLTLIATANQGSEATYESGFVIDKFPISRPNLTFSTLTVSNMSPEDSSIYLCSSSMGQLAFFGQGTRLTVV.